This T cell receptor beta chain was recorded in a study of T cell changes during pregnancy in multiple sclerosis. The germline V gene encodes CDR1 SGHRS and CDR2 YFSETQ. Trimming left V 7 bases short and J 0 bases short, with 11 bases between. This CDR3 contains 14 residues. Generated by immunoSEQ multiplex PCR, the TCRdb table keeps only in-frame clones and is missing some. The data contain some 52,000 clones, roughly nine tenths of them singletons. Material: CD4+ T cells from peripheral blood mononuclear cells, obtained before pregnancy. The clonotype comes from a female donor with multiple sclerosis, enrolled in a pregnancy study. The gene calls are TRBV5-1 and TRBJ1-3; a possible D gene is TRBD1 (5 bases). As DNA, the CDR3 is TGCGCCAGCTCCGACAGATCCTCTGGAAACACCATATATTTT. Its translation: CASSDRSSGNTIYF.